These 21 T cell receptor beta chains share one sample of origin, sequenced in a study of blood T cell repertoires in COVID-19. Clones were sequenced by immunoSEQ multiplex PCR, and TCRdb holds only the in-frame ones, with some missing. The sample has under 110,000 clones, 85% to 95% seen once; the top ten hold about 5.7%. Sequencing was carried out using peripheral blood. The receptor set was obtained from a man aged 45 to 65 with active COVID-19.

The J gene is TRBJ1-5, the V gene TRBV3-1 (or the pseudogene TRBV3-2); tentative D call: TRBD1 (5 bases). The ends were cut back, 2 bases at V and 7 bases at J, with 9 bases in the middle. This CDR3 has 13 amino acids. The germline gives CDR1 LGHDT, CDR2 YNNKEL (reference sequence). The CDR3 DNA reads TGTGCCAGCAGCCAAATGACAGACCAGCCCCAGCATTTT. Translation: CASSQMTDQPQHF.

V and J are TRBV18 and TRBJ2-7, with D possibly being TRBD2 (6 bases). This CDR3 region has 12 residues. Trimming shortened V by 3 bases and J by 7 bases, and 10 bases separated the two germline ends. Looked up from germline, CDR1 is KGHSH and CDR2 is LQKENI. The DNA for the CDR3 is TGTGCCAGCTCACCGCTGGCGGGAGAGCAGTACTTC. This sequence encodes CASSPLAGEQYF.

CDR3 amino acids: CASSPGTSGSTDTQYF. DNA for the CDR3: TGTGCCAGCAGCCCCGGGACTAGCGGGAGCACAGATACGCAGTATTTT. The V and J genes are TRBV7-3 and TRBJ2-3, with 12 bases identical to TRBD2. The CDR3 sequence is 16 residues long. The germline gives CDR1 SGHTA, CDR2 FQGTGA. The ends lost 5 bases at V and 0 bases at J; junction bases unmatched: 3. The whole variable domain, remainder taken from reference TRBV7-3 and TRBJ2-3, is GAGVSQTPSNKVTEKGKYVELRCDPISGHTALYWYRQSLGQGPEFLIYFQGTGAADDSGLPNDRFFAVRPEGSVSTLKIQRTERGDSAVYLCASSPGTSGSTDTQYFGPGTRLTVL.

The genes are TRBV3-1 (or the pseudogene TRBV3-2) and TRBJ2-4, with D possibly TRBD1 on 5 matching bases. Trimming removed 8 bases from V and 7 bases from J, with 27 bases in between. The CDR3 loop spans 17 amino acids. Germline CDR1 reads LGHDT; CDR2 reads YNNKEL (reference sequence). The CDR3 reads CASGPKLFGAPGNIQYF. CDR3 coding DNA: TGTGCCAGCGGCCCCAAATTATTTGGGGCCCCTGGGAACATTCAGTACTTC.

The chain joins TRBV7-6 to TRBJ2-2; no firm D call. The CDR3 spans 15 residues. CDR1 is SGHVS and CDR2 is FNYEAQ in the germline V gene. Trimming removed 0 bases from V and 1 base from J, with 6 bases in between. In DNA, the CDR3 is TGTGCCAGCAGCTTAGCGCCCAGGAACACCGGGGAGCTGTTTTTT. It encodes CASSLAPRNTGELFF. Full variable domain (outside the CDR3, taken from reference TRBV7-6 and TRBJ2-2): GAGVSQSPRYKVTKRGQDVALRCDPISGHVSLYWYRQALGQGPEFLTYFNYEAQQDKSGLPNDRFSAERPEGSISTLTIQRTEQRDSAMYRCASSLAPRNTGELFFGEGSRLTVL.

This chain links TRBV28 with TRBJ2-6; D is perhaps TRBD2 (5 bases). The V and J ends lost 3 bases and 0 bases respectively, with 9 bases between them. CDR3 length: 16 amino acids. In germline, CDR1 is MDHEN, CDR2 SYDVKM. The CDR3 region is CASSFQRNSGANVLTF. In nucleotides, the CDR3 is TGTGCCAGCAGTTTCCAGCGGAACTCTGGGGCCAACGTCCTGACTTTC.

The genes are TRBV27 and TRBJ2-3, with TRBD2 as a possible D gene (6 bases). Trimming cost V 5 bases and J 1 base, with 13 bases left between them. The CDR3 sequence is 15 residues long. CDR1 and CDR2 from the germline V gene are MNHEY and SMNVEV (reference sequence). The CDR3 DNA reads as TGTGCCAGCAGTCGTTCAAGGGAGGGCACAGATACGCAGTATTTT. Amino acids: CASSRSREGTDTQYF.

The V and J genes are TRBV14 and TRBJ2-7; 8 positions agree with TRBD1. The CDR3 is made up of 14 amino acids. Germline V gene sequence: CDR1 SGHDN, CDR2 FVKESK. J was trimmed by 5 bases and V by 1 base; bases with no gene match: 4. CDR3 loop: CASSQVGQGHEQYF. The CDR3 DNA sequence: TGTGCCAGCAGCCAAGTAGGACAGGGCCACGAGCAGTACTTC.

The rearrangement links TRBV19 to TRBJ2-7; TRBD2 might be the D (6 bases). CDR3 length equals 14 residues. V gave up 3 bases and J gave up 1 base, with 10 bases separating them. Looked up from germline, CDR1 is LNHDA and CDR2 is SQIVND (reference sequence). For the CDR3, the DNA is TGTGCCAGTAGTATGGGAGGCGGGTCCTACGAGCAGTACTTC. Residues: CASSMGGGSYEQYF.

This clone came up once. V usage is TRBV7-6 and J usage is TRBJ2-7, with TRBD2 identical over 12 bases. The CDR3 length is 15 residues. Trimming took 5 bases from V and 7 from J; bases not matched to a gene: 9. Germline loops: CDR1 SGHVS, CDR2 FNYEAQ. The CDR3 DNA reads as TGTGCCAGCAGCGGTTCTAGCGGGAGGGCCCAGGAGCAGTACTTC. Residues: CASSGSSGRAQEQYF.

This clone was picked up one time. The rearrangement uses TRBV7-2 and TRBJ2-4; D is perhaps TRBD2 (6 bases). Germline values: CDR1 SGHTA, CDR2 FQGNSA. V lost 4 bases to trimming and J lost 10 bases, with 14 bases between them. The CDR3 is 13 residues long. Here the CDR3 DNA reads TGTGCCAGCAGCTCCCCGGGAGTTGGTATTCAGTACTTC. It is translated as CASSSPGVGIQYF.

The rearrangement joins TRBV19 to TRBJ1-5; D possibly corresponds to TRBD1 (5 bases). The CDR3 totals 15 residues. V dropped 6 bases and J dropped 5 bases, with 17 bases sitting between them. Germline CDR1 LNHDA, CDR2 SQIVND (reference sequence). CDR3 sequence: CASSGTGPGYQPQHF. The CDR3 DNA reads TGTGCCAGTAGCGGAACAGGACCTGGTTATCAGCCCCAGCATTTT.

This chain joins TRBV18 and TRBJ2-1, with 8 bases fitting TRBD2. The germline gives CDR1 KGHSH, CDR2 LQKENI. This CDR3 region has 16 residues. Losses at the gene ends were 4 bases for V and 1 base for J; bases not matched to a gene: 6. CDR3 DNA: TGTGCCAGCTCACAAGGGGTAGCGGGATCCTACAATGAGCAGTTCTTC. This translates into CASSQGVAGSYNEQFF.

The chain couples TRBV9 to TRBJ2-1, with 11 bases matching TRBD2. The trim removed 0 bases at V and 7 bases at J, leaving 3 bases unmatched. Germline V gives CDR1 SGDLS, CDR2 YYNGEE. This CDR3 is built from 15 residues. CDR3 DNA: TGTGCCAGCAGCGTAGATCTAGCGGGAGGTAATGAGCAGTTCTTC. It encodes CASSVDLAGGNEQFF. The whole variable domain, filled in from reference TRBV9 and TRBJ2-1, reads DSGVTQTPKHLITATGQRVTLRCSPRSGDLSVYWYQQSLDQGLQFLIQYYNGEERAKGNILERFSAQQFPDLHSELNLSSLELGDSALYFCASSVDLAGGNEQFFGPGTRLTVL.

This clone appeared once. The chain carries TRBV28 and TRBJ2-3; maybe TRBD1 (6 bases). Germline V lookup: CDR1 MDHEN, CDR2 SYDVKM. The CDR3 runs 16 residues. V lost 8 bases, J lost 4 bases, and 22 bases lay in between. CDR3 region: CASVSNTDRNPDTQYF. For the CDR3, the DNA is TGTGCCAGCGTAAGTAATACCGACAGGAATCCAGATACGCAGTATTTT.

The chain links TRBV5-1 to TRBJ2-1; no clear D gene. Germline V gene sequence: CDR1 SGHRS, CDR2 YFSETQ. CDR3 length: 12 amino acids. The V and J ends lost 2 bases and 5 bases respectively, with 5 bases between them. CDR3 amino acids: CASSFQNNEQFF. The DNA for the CDR3 is TGCGCCAGCAGCTTTCAGAACAATGAGCAGTTCTTC.

The chain combines TRBV15 with TRBJ2-1; 9 nucleotides align to TRBD2. The V gene's germline CDR1 is LNHNV and CDR2 YYDKDF (reference sequence). The CDR3 runs to 16 residues. J lost 4 bases, V lost 7 bases, and 11 bases had no gene match. CDR3 in amino acids: CATNQLAGARYNEQFF. Here the CDR3 DNA reads TGTGCCACCAACCAATTAGCGGGAGCGCGATACAATGAGCAGTTCTTC. The whole variable domain, filled in from reference TRBV15 and TRBJ2-1, reads DAMVIQNPRYQVTQFGKPVTLSCSQTLNHNVMYWYQQKSSQAPKLLFHYYDKDFNNEADTPDNFQSRRPNTSFCFLDIRSPGLGDTAMYLCATNQLAGARYNEQFFGPGTRLTVL.

The chain employs TRBV11-2 and TRBJ1-5; no clear D gene. Germline V CDR1 and CDR2: SGHAT, FQNNGV. V lost 0 bases, J lost 6 bases, and 9 bases lay in between. This CDR3 has 14 residues. The CDR3 DNA reads as TGTGCCAGCAGCTTAGATCAGGTAACTCAGCCCCAGCATTTT. This sequence encodes CASSLDQVTQPQHF.

The chain is built from TRBV5-6 and TRBJ1-5; tentative D call: TRBD1 (5 bases). From germline, CDR1 is SGHDT and CDR2 YYEEEE. The CDR3 covers 14 residues. The ends were cut back, 0 bases at V and 7 bases at J, with 11 bases in the middle. CDR3 nucleotide sequence: TGTGCCAGCAGCTTGGCAGGGTCTGACCAGCCCCAGCATTTT. Protein product: CASSLAGSDQPQHF. The variable domain in full, completed from reference TRBV5-6 and TRBJ1-5, reads DAGVTQSPTHLIKTRGQQVTLRCSPKSGHDTVSWYQQALGQGPQFIFQYYEEEERQRGNFPDRFSGHQFPNYSSELNVNALLLGDSALYLCASSLAGSDQPQHFGDGTRLSIL.

The V call is TRBV7-9, the J call TRBJ2-3; 9 bases agree with TRBD2. Losses at the gene ends were 6 bases for V and 5 bases for J; bases not matched to a gene: 9. Germline CDR1 is SEHNR and CDR2 is FQNEAQ (reference sequence). The CDR3 is made up of 15 amino acids. The CDR3 reads CASSTGTSRGDTQYF. The CDR3 nucleotides are TGTGCCAGCAGTACCGGGACTAGCAGGGGAGATACGCAGTATTTT.

V and J are TRBV2 and TRBJ1-5, with a possible D match to TRBD1 (6 bases). Germline V CDR1 and CDR2: SNHLY, FYNNEI. The V gene lost 7 bases and the J gene lost 4 bases, with 8 bases spanning the gap. The CDR3 has 12 amino acids. The CDR3 DNA reads as TGTGCCAGCAAGGGGGGGAATCAGCCCCAGCATTTT. The encoded protein is CASKGGNQPQHF.